The entry below describes one TCR beta chain. TCRdb's copy holds only in-frame clones and misses some; the assay was immunoSEQ multiplex PCR. The sample lists tens of thousands of clones, 95% to 98% occurring once. The CDR3 sequence is 11 residues long. Germline V lookup: CDR1 GTSNPN, CDR2 SVGIG (reference sequence). The V gene lost 4 bases and the J gene lost 6 bases, with 9 bases spanning the gap. The sample is drawn from a study of technical replicates of blood from a handful of donors. The specimen was T cells isolated from PBMCs. This chain uses TRBV30 with TRBJ2-5; TRBD1 might be the D (6 bases). This sequence originates from a human donor in good health. The CDR3 reads CAWNQGKTQYF. For the CDR3, the DNA is TGTGCCTGGAATCAGGGGAAGACCCAGTACTTC.